This entry lists 21 T cell receptor beta chains sequenced from one sample in a study of blood T cell repertoires in COVID-19. Sequencing used immunoSEQ multiplex PCR; TCRdb keeps in-frame clones, though not all of them. The profile shows 50,000 to 55,000 clones, about 88% of them singletons. The sequenced sample was peripheral blood. These receptors came from a human donor with active COVID-19. The donor label of this sample is uncertain.

This clone has just a few counts. The rearrangement joins TRBV19 to TRBJ1-2, with TRBD1 matching over 12 bases. Unmatched junction bases numbered 6, after V lost 6 bases and J lost 4 bases. There are 15 residues in the CDR3. Per germline, CDR1 LNHDA and CDR2 SQIVND (reference sequence). The CDR3 loop is CASRSGTGGSYGYTF. The CDR3 DNA is TGTGCCAGTAGAAGTGGGACAGGGGGCTCCTATGGCTACACCTTC.

Of note for this clone: This specimen includes other DNA sequences encoding the same CDR3. In DNA form, the CDR3 reads TGTGCCAGCAGTTACACAGGGCAGGGCTCGGGCTACACCTTC. It codes for CASSYTGQGSGYTF. The V call is TRBV6-5, the J call TRBJ1-2; D is possibly TRBD1 (6 bases). The CDR3 is 14 residues long. V shed 2 bases and J shed 8 bases, with 15 bases lying between them. The germline V gene encodes CDR1 MNHEY and CDR2 SVGAGI.

The chain is built from TRBV24-1 and TRBJ1-6; D unclear. This CDR3 region has 14 residues. CDR1 and CDR2 (germline): KGHDR, SFDVKD. The V end was cut by 3 bases, the J end by 9 bases, with 11 bases between. The CDR3 DNA reads TGTGCCACCAGTGATGGTCGGGAAAGTTCACCCCTCCACTTT. The encoded protein is CATSDGRESSPLHF.

This chain's CDR3 is CASSDIIKLVQETQYF. As DNA, the CDR3 is TGTGCCAGCAGTGACATCATAAAGCTAGTTCAAGAGACCCAGTACTTC. The rearrangement links TRBV2 to TRBJ2-5, with D hard to call. This CDR3 is built from 16 residues. From germline, CDR1 is SNHLY and CDR2 FYNNEI. V was clipped by 3 bases and J by 2 bases, with 16 bases between them.

The genes are TRBV7-2 and TRBJ1-2, with TRBD1 matching over 7 bases. The CDR3 is made up of 17 amino acids. V was clipped by 5 bases and J by 3 bases; unmatched bases: 15. Germline V gene sequence: CDR1 SGHTA, CDR2 FQGNSA. The CDR3 region is CASSPNGRGDSHYGYTF. The CDR3 bases are TGTGCCAGCAGCCCTAACGGTAGAGGGGACAGCCACTATGGCTACACCTTC.

The gene calls are TRBV3-1 (or the pseudogene TRBV3-2) and TRBJ1-2; D unresolved. The CDR3 extends over 14 amino acids. CDR1 is LGHDT and CDR2 is YNNKEL in the germline V gene (reference sequence). The ends were cut back, 5 bases at V and 4 bases at J, with 14 bases in the middle. The CDR3 DNA reads as TGTGCCAGCAGCTCCACAGCGGGCGTCTATGGCTACACCTTC. Protein product: CASSSTAGVYGYTF.

The rearrangement joins TRBV9 to TRBJ2-2; D unresolved. This CDR3 comprises 15 residues. CDR1 and CDR2 (germline): SGDLS, YYNGEE. Trimming pared 0 bases from V and 3 bases from J, leaving 9 bases between. For the CDR3, the DNA is TGTGCCAGCAGCGTAGGCCCGACTTACACCGGGGAGCTGTTTTTT. Protein product: CASSVGPTYTGELFF.

The chain has TRBV7-6 and TRBJ2-7, with 7 bases that match TRBD1. Germline-derived CDR1 and CDR2 are SGHVS and FNYEAQ. V gave up 1 base and J gave up 3 bases; unmatched junction bases: 3. CDR3 length: 14 amino acids. The DNA for the CDR3 is TGTGCCAGCAGCTTAGGTGGGACAGACTACGAGCAGTACTTC. It is translated as CASSLGGTDYEQYF.

Concerning this clone: The conserved closing phenylalanine or tryptophan is absent in this CDR3, likely reflecting a read error. The DNA is left out, because the CDR3 cannot be placed on it with certainty; the CDR3 is given as TCRdb lists it. This chain links TRBV2 with TRBJ2-3; the table's D gene call, TRBD2, was not cross checked with the DNA. The CDR3 has 17 residues if both end residues are counted. Germline assignment: CDR1 SNHLY and CDR2 FYNNEI. Here the CDR3 reads CASRAWTSGGVQPYCIS.

CDR3 sequence reads: CASSLDLSNSPLHF. The CDR3 coding sequence is TGTGCCAGCAGCTTAGATTTATCTAATTCACCCCTCCACTTT. V and J are TRBV11-2 and TRBJ1-6; D uncertain. The V end lost 0 bases, the J end lost 6 bases, and 6 bases lay between the germline ends. This CDR3 comprises 14 residues. From germline, CDR1 is SGHAT and CDR2 FQNNGV.

This chain uses TRBV5-6 with TRBJ2-2, with TRBD1 matching over 9 bases. The CDR3 is made up of 16 amino acids. Germline assignment: CDR1 SGHDT and CDR2 YYEEEE. The V and J ends lost 5 bases and 5 bases, in that order; junction bases with no gene match: 10. Written as DNA, the CDR3 is TGTGCCAGCAGGACAACAGGGGGCGAGATGACCGGGGAGCTGTTTTTT. It encodes CASRTTGGEMTGELFF.

The chain combines TRBV7-9 with TRBJ1-2; no clear D. There are 12 residues in the CDR3. Between the trimmed V and J ends, which lost 5 bases and 3 bases, there was a span of 7 bases. Germline V CDR1 and CDR2: SEHNR, FQNEAQ (reference sequence). CDR3 in DNA: TGTGCCAGCAGCCCCGACTACTATGGCTACACCTTC. It specifies CASSPDYYGYTF.

This chain joins TRBV24-1 and TRBJ1-6; a possible D gene is TRBD1 (5 bases). V shed 1 base and J shed 10 bases, with 13 bases lying between them. CDR1 is KGHDR, CDR2 SFDVKD, per germline. The CDR3 is 15 residues long. The CDR3, as DNA: TGTGCCACCAGTGATTTATTGGAACAGGAATCACCCCTCCACTTT. Amino acid sequence: CATSDLLEQESPLHF.

This chain uses TRBV7-2 with TRBJ2-5; 7 nucleotides line up with TRBD1. The CDR3 spans 15 residues. Unmatched junction bases numbered 6, after V lost 1 base and J lost 4 bases. CDR1 and CDR2 (germline): SGHTA, FQGNSA. The CDR3 region has the DNA TGTGCCAGCAGCTTAGGAGGGGGCCGAGGAGAGACCCAGTACTTC. Translation gives CASSLGGGRGETQYF. The whole variable domain, filled in from reference TRBV7-2 and TRBJ2-5, reads GAGVSQSPSNKVTEKGKDVELRCDPISGHTALYWYRQSLGQGLEFLIYFQGNSAPDKSGLPSDRFSAERTGGSVSTLTIQRTQQEDSAVYLCASSLGGGRGETQYFGPGTRLLVL.

The J gene is TRBJ1-2, the V gene TRBV27; 9 positions match TRBD1. Per the germline V gene, CDR1 is MNHEY and CDR2 is SMNVEV (reference sequence). The CDR3 loop spans 14 amino acids. The V segment lost 6 bases and the J segment 7 bases; nucleotides outside the gene matches: 9. CDR3 region: CASRATGQGFGYTF. The CDR3 coding sequence is TGTGCCAGCAGAGCGACGGGACAGGGTTTTGGCTACACCTTC.

The rearrangement links TRBV5-1 to TRBJ2-5; D is possibly TRBD2 (5 bases). Looked up from germline, CDR1 is SGHRS and CDR2 is YFSETQ. The CDR3 runs to 14 residues. The germline V and J ends were trimmed by 0 bases and 5 bases, with 11 bases remaining between them. The CDR3 protein is CASSLVTGLETQYF. CDR3 DNA sequence: TGCGCCAGCAGCTTGGTTACGGGGTTGGAGACCCAGTACTTC.

The gene calls are TRBV15 and TRBJ1-1; TRBD1 aligns across 7 bases. The V and J ends lost 5 bases and 6 bases, in that order; junction bases with no gene match: 9. CDR3 length: 14 amino acids. The germline V gene encodes CDR1 LNHNV and CDR2 YYDKDF (reference sequence). CDR3 DNA sequence: TGTGCCACCAGCGGACAGGCCGAACTAGCTGAAGCTTTCTTT. Translating it yields CATSGQAELAEAFF.

V gene TRBV6-5 combines with J gene TRBJ1-1; TRBD1 might be the D (6 bases). Trimming took off 6 bases at V and 0 bases at J, with 11 bases between the two ends. This CDR3 spans 14 amino acids. Germline V gene lookup returns CDR1 MNHEY and CDR2 SVGAGI. The CDR3 bases are TGTGCCAGCAGGACGGACAGCATGAACACTGAAGCTTTCTTT. Translating gives CASRTDSMNTEAFF.

The CDR3 bases are TGTGCCAGCAGCTCGCAGGGGCTCTATGGCTACACCTTC. It encodes CASSSQGLYGYTF. This chain links TRBV11-2 with TRBJ1-2; a weak D match, TRBD1 (6 bases). Germline CDR1 and CDR2: SGHAT and FQNNGV. V was shortened by 4 bases and J by 4 bases, with 10 bases between the two germline ends. CDR3 length equals 13 residues. Complete variable domain (other parts from reference TRBV11-2 and TRBJ1-2): EAGVAQSPRYKIIEKRQSVAFWCNPISGHATLYWYQQILGQGPKLLIQFQNNGVVDDSQLPKDRFSAERLKGVDSTLKIQPAKLEDSAVYLCASSSQGLYGYTFGSGTRLTVV.

The rearrangement joins TRBV4-1 to TRBJ1-1; 10 nucleotides match TRBD1. The CDR3 runs 18 residues. V lost 1 base to trimming and J lost 0 bases; unmatched junction nucleotides: 8. Looked up from germline, CDR1 is MGHRA and CDR2 is YSYEKL. CDR3 in amino acids: CASSQGLATGGMNTEAFF. In DNA, the CDR3 is TGCGCCAGCAGCCAAGGTCTAGCGACAGGGGGCATGAACACTGAAGCTTTCTTT.

The chain uses TRBV2 and TRBJ2-1, with 8 bases that match TRBD2. V gave up 8 bases and J gave up 7 bases; unmatched junction bases: 13. From germline, CDR1 is SNHLY and CDR2 FYNNEI. CDR3 length equals 15 residues. For the CDR3, the DNA is TGTGCCAGCTCCAGGACGGGGGGGGCCGGGAATGAGCAGTTCTTC. This gives the protein CASSRTGGAGNEQFF. The full variable domain, its missing parts supplied by reference TRBV2 and TRBJ2-1, is EPEVTQTPSHQVTQMGQEVILRCVPISNHLYFYWYRQILGQKVEFLVSFYNNEISEKSEIFDDQFSVERPDGSNFTLKIRSTKLEDSAMYFCASSRTGGAGNEQFFGPGTRLTVL.